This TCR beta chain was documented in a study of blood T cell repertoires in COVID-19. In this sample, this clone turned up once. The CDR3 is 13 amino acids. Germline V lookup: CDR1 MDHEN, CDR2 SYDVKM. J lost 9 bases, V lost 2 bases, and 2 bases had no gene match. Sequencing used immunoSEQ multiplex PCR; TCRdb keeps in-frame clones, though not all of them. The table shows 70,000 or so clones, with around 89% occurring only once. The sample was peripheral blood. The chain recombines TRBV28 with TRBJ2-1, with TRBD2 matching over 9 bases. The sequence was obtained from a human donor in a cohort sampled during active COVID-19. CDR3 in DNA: TGTGCCAGCAGTTTACAACTAGCGGGTGAGCAGTTCTTC. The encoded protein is CASSLQLAGEQFF.